The rows below give T cell receptor beta chains drawn from one sample of a study of blood T cell repertoires in COVID-19. Repertoires were generated with immunoSEQ multiplex PCR, while TCRdb's copy carries only in-frame clones and drops some. The table has 250,000 to 350,000 clones, roughly 90% seen once; the top ten hold about 18%. The sequencing sample was made of PBMCs or T cells enriched from blood (not recorded which). These receptors were collected from a young woman who had recovered from COVID-19. CDR3s include the opening cysteine and the closing phenylalanine or tryptophan. A D gene is named only where the DNA matches it firmly. Clone sizes are given selectively: once, few, many, or a class where the clone is expanded.

size: NA; J: TRBJ2-1; D: NA; V: TRBV4-1; DNA: TGCGCCAGCAGCCATGTCAGTCACTACAATGAGCAGTTCTTC; CDR3: CASSHVSHYNEQFF
size: NA; J: TRBJ1-2; D: TRBD1; V: TRBV7-2; DNA: TGTGCCAGCAGCGTAAGCGGGACAGGGATCGGGGCCTATGGCTACACCTTC; CDR3: CASSVSGTGIGAYGYTF
size: NA; J: TRBJ1-6; D: TRBD1; V: TRBV5-1; DNA: TGCGCCAGCAGCTCGGGACAGGGAGGCAATTCACCCCTCCACTTT; CDR3: CASSSGQGGNSPLHF
size: NA; J: TRBJ2-5; D: NA; V: TRBV7-2; DNA: TGTGCCAGCAGCTTAACCCGGGACCAAGAGACCCAGTACTTC; CDR3: CASSLTRDQETQYF
size: NA; J: TRBJ1-1; D: TRBD1; V: TRBV28; DNA: TGTGCCAGCACCTATCAGGGGGGTGAAGCTTTCTTT; CDR3: CASTYQGGEAFF
size: NA; J: TRBJ1-2; D: NA; V: TRBV29-1; DNA: TGCAGCGTTGAAGTAGGGGAAAAGGACTATGGCTACACCTTC; CDR3: CSVEVGEKDYGYTF
size: NA; J: TRBJ2-1; D: NA; V: TRBV2; DNA: TGTGCCACCCAGGGACTCCACAATGAGCAGTTCTTC; CDR3: CATQGLHNEQFF
size: NA; J: TRBJ2-1; D: NA; V: TRBV5-1; DNA: TGCGCCAGCAGCGACTCGGGGAATGAGCAGTTCTTC; CDR3: CASSDSGNEQFF
size: NA; J: TRBJ2-5; D: NA; V: TRBV7-2; DNA: TGTGCCAGCAGCTTAAATAGTCCAGGGGAGACCCAGTACTTC; CDR3: CASSLNSPGETQYF
size: NA; J: TRBJ1-1; D: NA; V: TRBV5-1; DNA: TGCGCCAGCAGCTTGGTTCTGGCAGGGGCCCTCATGAACACTGAAGCTTTCTTT; CDR3: CASSLVLAGALMNTEAFF
size: NA; J: TRBJ1-6; D: NA; V: TRBV20-1; DNA: TGCAGTGCCAGTCAGGGGTTACCCTATAATTCACCCCTCCACTTT; CDR3: CSASQGLPYNSPLHF
size: NA; J: TRBJ1-3; D: NA; V: TRBV4-1; DNA: TGCGCCAGCAGCGGTTCTGCGGGGTACTCTGGAAACACCATATATTTT; CDR3: CASSGSAGYSGNTIYF
size: NA; J: TRBJ2-7; D: NA; V: TRBV5-8; DNA: TGTGCCAGCAGCCCGGACCCCAGGGTTGGCGAGCAGTACTTC; CDR3: CASSPDPRVGEQYF
size: NA; J: TRBJ2-1; D: NA; V: TRBV4-3; DNA: TGCGCCAGCAGCCAAGATGTAGCCGGCTACAATGAGCAGTTCTTC; CDR3: CASSQDVAGYNEQFF
size: once; J: TRBJ2-5; D: NA; V: TRBV6-5; DNA: TGTGCCAGCAGGGTCACTGAGGCGGTTGAAGAGACCCAGTACTTC; CDR3: CASRVTEAVEETQYF
size: NA; J: TRBJ1-2; D: NA; V: TRBV28; DNA: TGTGCCAGCAGTTTCCAGAACTATGGCTACACCTTC; CDR3: CASSFQNYGYTF
size: NA; J: TRBJ2-5; D: TRBD2; V: TRBV2; DNA: TGTGCCAGCAGTGCGACCACTAGCGGGAGGGGAAAGACCCAGTACTTC; CDR3: CASSATTSGRGKTQYF
size: NA; J: TRBJ1-2; D: NA; V: TRBV21-1; DNA: TGTGCCAGCAGCAAAGATTCCGGGACAGGGGTTGATGGCTACACCTTC; CDR3: CASSKDSGTGVDGYTF